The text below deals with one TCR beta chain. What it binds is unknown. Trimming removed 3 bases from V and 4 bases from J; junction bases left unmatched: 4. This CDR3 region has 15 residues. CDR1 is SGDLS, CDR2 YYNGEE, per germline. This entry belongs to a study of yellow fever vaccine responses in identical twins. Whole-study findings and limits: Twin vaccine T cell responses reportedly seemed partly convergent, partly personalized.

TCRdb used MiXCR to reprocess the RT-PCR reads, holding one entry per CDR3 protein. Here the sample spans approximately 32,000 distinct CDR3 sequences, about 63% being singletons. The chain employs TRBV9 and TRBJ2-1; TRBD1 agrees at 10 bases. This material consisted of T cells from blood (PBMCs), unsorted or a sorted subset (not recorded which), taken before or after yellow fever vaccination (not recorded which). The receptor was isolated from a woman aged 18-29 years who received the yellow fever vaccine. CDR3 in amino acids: CASSGRQGAYNEQFF. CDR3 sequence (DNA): TGTGCCAGCAGCGGAAGACAGGGGGCTTACAATGAGCAGTTCTTC.